This TCR beta chain was captured in a study of blood T cell repertoires in COVID-19. On the study more broadly: In each case, the material was cDNA or gDNA derived from T cells, B-cell-depleted T cells, or PBMCs.

Sequencing was performed with immunoSEQ multiplex PCR; in TCRdb, only in-frame clones are kept and a portion is missing. Altogether roughly 360,000 clones are present, about 90% being singletons, with the ten largest covering 1.3%. Participants were aged about 18 to 90 years, lived in 24 US areas, and enrolled virtually. Self-reported history from a screening survey and questionnaire set each donor's cohort. This receptor was taken from a man aged 30 to 39 who had recovered from COVID-19. Sequencing was done on a sample of PBMCs or T cells enriched from blood (not recorded which).

In DNA form, the CDR3 reads TGCGCCAGCAGCTTGGAAGGGCAGGAGGTGGAAAAACTGTTTTTT. It codes for CASSLEGQEVEKLFF. The gene calls are TRBV5-1 and TRBJ1-4; no reliable D call. In germline, CDR1 is SGHRS, CDR2 YFSETQ. The CDR3 loop spans 15 amino acids. The V end was cut by 0 bases, the J end by 8 bases, with 14 bases between.